Listed here are 3 T cell receptor beta chains from one sample, sequenced in a study of control samples from healthy donors and cancer patients. Only in-frame clones appear in the TCRdb table, and some are missing; sequencing was by immunoSEQ multiplex PCR. The sample carries about 190,000 clones, over 80% recorded once. Sequencing was done on a sample of blood. These receptors all come from a man younger than 40 in good health.

V gene TRBV4-1 combines with J gene TRBJ2-3, with 8 bases aligning to TRBD1. V was pared by 2 bases and J by 4 bases, with 8 bases of the junction left unmatched. CDR1 and CDR2 (germline): MGHRA, YSYEKL. CDR3 length: 16 residues. The CDR3: CASSQFDRGGADTQYF. The DNA for the CDR3 is TGCGCCAGCAGCCAATTCGACAGGGGTGGGGCAGATACGCAGTATTTT.

The chain carries TRBV30 and TRBJ2-3, with 7 bases lining up with TRBD2. V gave up 0 bases and J gave up 1 base; unmatched junction bases: 7. Germline CDR1 reads GTSNPN; CDR2 reads SVGIG (reference sequence). CDR3 length: 16 residues. CDR3 amino acids: CAWSVRGAGRTDTQYF. The CDR3 DNA reads TGTGCCTGGAGTGTACGGGGAGCGGGGCGCACAGATACGCAGTATTTT.

This clone turned up a few times. V usage is TRBV4-1 and J usage is TRBJ2-5; D not certain. The CDR3 length is 15 residues. Germline CDR1 MGHRA, CDR2 YSYEKL. Trimming left V 4 bases short and J 2 bases short, with 14 bases between. CDR3 loop: CASSLASPSQETQYF. CDR3 in DNA: TGCGCCAGCAGCCTCGCTAGTCCCTCTCAAGAGACCCAGTACTTC.